This T cell receptor beta chain was profiled in a study of blood T cell repertoires in COVID-19 (dated by TCRdb to the early 2020s). With respect to the entire study: Samples from collaborators originated in the United States, Italy and Spain and spanned both the acute and convalescent phases of COVID-19. A de-identified subject ID, COVID-19 status, age in years and sex were almost always included in the sample metadata. Subjects who had been exposed to COVID-19, were actively infected with it, or had recovered from it provided the deeply sampled blood TCRbeta repertoires that made up the dataset. The repertoires were released in a freely available public database meant as a resource for research on the immune response to SARS-CoV-2. The material from the prospective study consisted of cDNA or gDNA derived from T cells, B-cell-depleted T cells, or PBMCs. Samples came from the ongoing ImmuneRACE study (first 160 participants) plus 1,254 subjects from 6 global collaborators. Where available, HLA class I and class II types were obtained from metadata supplied by the sample provider rather than from assay-based typing.

At one collaborating source in Seattle, patients were enrolled during active infection and were followed longitudinally through the course of disease. Whole blood was collected in K2EDTA tubes by collaborating institutions according to the institutions' own protocols. For TCRbeta analysis, collaborators shipped samples in one of three forms: frozen whole blood, isolated PBMCs, or DNA extracted from either of those sample types. Regarding this clone: Its antigen is unknown. There are no base qualities to consult, and no much larger clone falls within one base.

The paper as a whole reports these results and caveats: Clinical and demographic metadata were provided uncurated, with the amount varying by source and participant.

In the germline V gene, CDR1 corresponds to SGHRS and CDR2 to YFSETQ. Reading from cysteine to phenylalanine, the CDR3 counts 13 amino acids. Here the CDR3 DNA is all that survives: 39 bases in frame from base 1. V loses 4 bases at its end and J loses 8 bases; junction bases beyond the gene matches: 7. TCRbeta CDR3 regions were amplified from genomic DNA by means of the immunoSEQ Assay, a bias-controlled multiplex PCR. Regarding the original processing steps: Within the assay, amplification of reference gene primers was used to estimate how many nucleated cells each sample contained. To quantify the absolute abundance of each unique TCRbeta CDR3 rearrangement, sequence reads were collapsed and filtered. Productive Simpson clonality was computed per sample as the square root of Simpson's diversity index over productive rearrangements. TCRdb holds this immuneACCESS table with in-frame rearrangements only. Some clones are missing; in checked studies, unresolved V genes explain under half, and the rest has no known cause. The V and J calls and clone size come from that table; D and trimming were worked out from the DNA. The sample has 450,000 or so clones on record, around 91% of them singletons. Of the sample, roughly 1.4% falls within the top ten clones.

The sequencing input was peripheral blood. The sequence joins TRBV5-1 to TRBJ1-2; TRBD1 agrees with 8 junctional bases. The clonotype originates from a middle-aged woman with COVID-19, enrolled during active disease. The CDR3 reads CASSQGQDKGYTF. The sequenced DNA: TGCGCCAGCAGCCAGGGACAGGATAAAGGCTACACCTTC.